This T cell receptor beta chain was captured by sequencing in a study of cytomegalovirus exposure and HLA in healthy donors. The PCR had 60 Vbeta and 13 Jbeta primers. The authors' processing: About 11 million of about 80 million unique TCR beta chains were shared, per a later count. Only in-frame clones appear in the TCRdb table, and some are missing; sequencing was by immunoSEQ multiplex PCR. V, J and clone size were drawn from that table, and D and trimming were deduced from the DNA. The sample includes around 170,000 clones, 65% to 85% of them seen just once. Note on this clone: Its antigen is still unknown.

Germline values: CDR1 MNHEY, CDR2 SVGAGI. J was trimmed by 4 bases and V by 5 bases; bases with no gene match: 5. The CDR3 totals 15 residues. Study conclusions and caveats: What a later analysis showed was that several of the most significant clusters appeared linked to common viral pathogens.

The sequenced sample consisted of PBMCs. V gene TRBV6-5 combines with J gene TRBJ2-1; 10 nucleotides agree with TRBD2. This receptor was identified in a woman aged 18-29 years in good health and CMV-seronegative. CDR3 nucleotides: TGTGCCAGCAGTCCGATAGCGGGGGGTTACAATGAGCAGTTCTTC. This codes for CASSPIAGGYNEQFF.